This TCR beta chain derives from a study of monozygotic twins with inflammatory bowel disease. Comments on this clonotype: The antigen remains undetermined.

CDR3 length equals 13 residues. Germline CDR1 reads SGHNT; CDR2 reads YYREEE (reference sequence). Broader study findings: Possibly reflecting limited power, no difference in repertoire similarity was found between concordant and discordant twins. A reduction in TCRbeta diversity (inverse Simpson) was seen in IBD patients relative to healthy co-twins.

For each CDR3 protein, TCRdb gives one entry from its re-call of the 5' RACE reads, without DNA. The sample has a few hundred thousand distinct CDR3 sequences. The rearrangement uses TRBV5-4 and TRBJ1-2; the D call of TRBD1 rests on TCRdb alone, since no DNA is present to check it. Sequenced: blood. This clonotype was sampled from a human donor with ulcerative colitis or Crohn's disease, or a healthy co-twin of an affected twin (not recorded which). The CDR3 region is CASSPTGQDGYTF.